The clone carrying this T cell receptor beta chain was seen a few times. What it binds is not known. Amplification by 5'RACE using constant-segment primers produced TCR alpha and TCR beta cDNA libraries that carried sample barcodes and UMIs. A single record per CDR3 protein comes from TCRdb applying MiXCR to the 5' RACE reads. This sample yields over 150,000 distinct CDR3 sequences, of which about 18% are seen a single time; roughly 3.9% belongs to the top ten. This record comes from a study of T-cell memory formation after mild COVID-19. The CDR3 spans 13 residues. Trimming took off 11 bases at V and 9 bases at J, with 22 bases between the two ends. Broader study findings: Day 15 to 85 contracting clones showed balanced CD4/CD8; later expanders leaned CD4+.

The sequenced material came from PBMCs or a T cell subset sorted from them (not recorded which). This TCR was recovered from a young man who had mild COVID-19 (a few samples of this study predate the infection). Cell type and time point are not known. The chain carries TRBV12-3 or TRBV12-4 and TRBJ1-2; D remains unclear. The CDR3: CASTPVQPDSYTF. The DNA of the CDR3 is TGTGCCTCCACCCCCGTTCAGCCCGACAGCTACACCTTC.